This TCR beta chain comes out of a study of graft-versus-host responses after intestinal transplantation. For the study at large: Multivisceral, liver-intestinal, or isolated intestinal transplants were received by the recipients.

Between the trimmed V and J ends, which lost 8 bases and 2 bases, there was a span of 14 bases. Germline CDR1 MRHNA, CDR2 SNTAGT. The CDR3 is 14 residues long. This table comes from immunoSEQ multiplex PCR, and its TCRdb copy is limited to in-frame clones, with some not included. The sample comprises more than 15,000 clones, around 79% of which are singletons, and roughly 8.2% rests with the top ten. As concerns this clone: What it binds is unknown.

Lymphocytes (intraepithelial and lamina propria) were released by processing the graft tissue. Findings and caveats of the study: Recipient marrow held GvH clones, some first seen in ileum or blood.

The TCR sequence derives from a human patient who received an intestinal transplant, so some T cells may come from the graft donor. The sample was ileum tissue, taken about 460 days after intestinal transplant. The chain recombines TRBV6-4 with TRBJ2-3; D possibly corresponds to TRBD2 (6 bases). DNA for the CDR3: TGTGCCAGCCATACGGGGGTAGCCACAGATACGCAGTATTTT. Protein: CASHTGVATDTQYF.